This TCR beta chain was sequenced for a study of cytomegalovirus exposure and HLA in healthy donors. This CDR3 region has 15 residues. Germline CDR1 reads SGHTA; CDR2 reads FQGNSA. Trimming cost V 1 base and J 4 bases, with 13 bases left between them. PCR involved 60 Vbeta and 13 Jbeta primers. TCRdb's table, derived via immunoSEQ multiplex PCR, lists solely in-frame clones and lacks some. Found here are 60,000 to 95,000 clones, roughly 88% of them singletons; the top ten hold approximately 20%. Sample: PBMCs. The chain recombines TRBV7-2 with TRBJ1-1; TRBD1 might be the D (6 bases). The sequence was collected from a man in his 70s in good health and CMV-seropositive. DNA of the CDR3: TGTGCCAGCAGCTTAGTGTCCCAGGGGACCACTGAAGCTTTCTTT. It is translated as CASSLVSQGTTEAFF.